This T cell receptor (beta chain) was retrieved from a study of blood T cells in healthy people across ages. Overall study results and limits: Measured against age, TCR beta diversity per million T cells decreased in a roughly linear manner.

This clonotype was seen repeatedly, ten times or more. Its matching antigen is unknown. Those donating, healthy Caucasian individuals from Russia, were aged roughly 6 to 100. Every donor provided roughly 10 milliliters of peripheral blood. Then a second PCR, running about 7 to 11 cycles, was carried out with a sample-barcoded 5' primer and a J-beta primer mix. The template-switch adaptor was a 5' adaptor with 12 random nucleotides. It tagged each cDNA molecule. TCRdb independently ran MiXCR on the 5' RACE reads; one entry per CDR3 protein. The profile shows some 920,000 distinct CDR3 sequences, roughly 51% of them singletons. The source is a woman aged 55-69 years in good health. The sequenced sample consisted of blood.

CDR3 protein: CSVGSPTSPVYEQYF. CDR3 nucleotide sequence: TGCAGCGTGGGATCGCCAACCTCCCCTGTATACGAGCAGTACTTC. This chain uses TRBV29-1 with TRBJ2-7; no clear D. This CDR3 spans 15 amino acids. Trimming cost V 6 bases and J 4 bases, with 22 bases left between them. Germline values: CDR1 SQVTM, CDR2 ANQGSEA.